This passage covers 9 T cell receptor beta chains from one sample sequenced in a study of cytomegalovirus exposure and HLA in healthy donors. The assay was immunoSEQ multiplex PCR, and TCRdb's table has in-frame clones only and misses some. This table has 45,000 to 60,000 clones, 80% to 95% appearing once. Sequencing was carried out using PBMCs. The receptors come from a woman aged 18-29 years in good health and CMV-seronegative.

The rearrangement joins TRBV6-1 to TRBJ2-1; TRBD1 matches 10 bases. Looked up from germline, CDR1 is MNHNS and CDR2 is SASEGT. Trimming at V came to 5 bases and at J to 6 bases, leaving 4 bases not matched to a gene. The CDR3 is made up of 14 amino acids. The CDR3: CASSPGQGFNEQFF. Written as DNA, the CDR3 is TGTGCCAGCAGTCCGGGACAGGGGTTCAATGAGCAGTTCTTC.

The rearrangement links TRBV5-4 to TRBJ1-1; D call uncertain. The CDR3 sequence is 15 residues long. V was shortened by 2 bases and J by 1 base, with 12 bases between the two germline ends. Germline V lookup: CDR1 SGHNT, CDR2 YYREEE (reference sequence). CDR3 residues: CASSLEPKANTEAFF. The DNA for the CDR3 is TGTGCCAGCAGCTTAGAACCTAAAGCGAACACTGAAGCTTTCTTT.

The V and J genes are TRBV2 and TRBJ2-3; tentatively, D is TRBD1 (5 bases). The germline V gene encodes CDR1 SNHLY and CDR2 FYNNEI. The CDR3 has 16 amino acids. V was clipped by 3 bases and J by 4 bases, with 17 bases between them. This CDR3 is CASSEGQGIRADTQYF. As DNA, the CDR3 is TGTGCCAGCAGTGAGGGGCAGGGTATCCGCGCAGATACGCAGTATTTT.

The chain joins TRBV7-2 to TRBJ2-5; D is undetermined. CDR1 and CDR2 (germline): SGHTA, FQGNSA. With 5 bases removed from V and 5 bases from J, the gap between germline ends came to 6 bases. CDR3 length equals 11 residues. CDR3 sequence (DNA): TGTGCCAGCAGCCCGCGGGAGACCCAGTACTTC. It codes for CASSPRETQYF. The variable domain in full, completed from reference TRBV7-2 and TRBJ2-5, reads GAGVSQSPSNKVTEKGKDVELRCDPISGHTALYWYRQSLGQGLEFLIYFQGNSAPDKSGLPSDRFSAERTGGSVSTLTIQRTQQEDSAVYLCASSPRETQYFGPGTRLLVL.

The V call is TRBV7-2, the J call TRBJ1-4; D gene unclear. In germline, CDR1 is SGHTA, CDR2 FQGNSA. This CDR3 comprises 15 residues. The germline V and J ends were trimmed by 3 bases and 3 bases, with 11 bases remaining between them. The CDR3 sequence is CASSFDPGANEKLFF. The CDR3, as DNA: TGTGCCAGCAGCTTTGATCCGGGAGCTAATGAAAAACTGTTTTTT.

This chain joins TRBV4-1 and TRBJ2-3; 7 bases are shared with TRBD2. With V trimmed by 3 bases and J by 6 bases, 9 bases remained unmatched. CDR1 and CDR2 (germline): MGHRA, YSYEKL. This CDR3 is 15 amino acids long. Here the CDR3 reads CASSQGGWVADTQYF. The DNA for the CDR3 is TGCGCCAGCAGCCAGGGAGGGTGGGTGGCGGATACGCAGTATTTT.

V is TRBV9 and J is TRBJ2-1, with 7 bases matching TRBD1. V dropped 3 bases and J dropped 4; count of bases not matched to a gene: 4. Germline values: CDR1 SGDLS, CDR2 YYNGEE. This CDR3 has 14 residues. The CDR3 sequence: CASSGGQLYNEQFF. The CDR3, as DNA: TGTGCCAGCAGCGGGGGACAGCTTTACAATGAGCAGTTCTTC. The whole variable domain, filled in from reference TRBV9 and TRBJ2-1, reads DSGVTQTPKHLITATGQRVTLRCSPRSGDLSVYWYQQSLDQGLQFLIQYYNGEERAKGNILERFSAQQFPDLHSELNLSSLELGDSALYFCASSGGQLYNEQFFGPGTRLTVL.

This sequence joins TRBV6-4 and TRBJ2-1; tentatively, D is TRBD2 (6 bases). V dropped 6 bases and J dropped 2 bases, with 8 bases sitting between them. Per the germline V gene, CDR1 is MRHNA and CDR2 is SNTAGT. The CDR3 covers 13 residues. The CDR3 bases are TGTGCCAGCAGCGGGACTCCCTACAATGAGCAGTTCTTC. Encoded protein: CASSGTPYNEQFF.

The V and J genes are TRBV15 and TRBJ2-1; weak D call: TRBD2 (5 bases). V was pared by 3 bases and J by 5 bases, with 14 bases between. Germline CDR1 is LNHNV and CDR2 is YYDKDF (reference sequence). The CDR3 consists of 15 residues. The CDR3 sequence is CATSSADYRDNEQFF. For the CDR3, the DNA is TGTGCCACCAGCAGCGCAGACTACCGGGACAATGAGCAGTTCTTC.